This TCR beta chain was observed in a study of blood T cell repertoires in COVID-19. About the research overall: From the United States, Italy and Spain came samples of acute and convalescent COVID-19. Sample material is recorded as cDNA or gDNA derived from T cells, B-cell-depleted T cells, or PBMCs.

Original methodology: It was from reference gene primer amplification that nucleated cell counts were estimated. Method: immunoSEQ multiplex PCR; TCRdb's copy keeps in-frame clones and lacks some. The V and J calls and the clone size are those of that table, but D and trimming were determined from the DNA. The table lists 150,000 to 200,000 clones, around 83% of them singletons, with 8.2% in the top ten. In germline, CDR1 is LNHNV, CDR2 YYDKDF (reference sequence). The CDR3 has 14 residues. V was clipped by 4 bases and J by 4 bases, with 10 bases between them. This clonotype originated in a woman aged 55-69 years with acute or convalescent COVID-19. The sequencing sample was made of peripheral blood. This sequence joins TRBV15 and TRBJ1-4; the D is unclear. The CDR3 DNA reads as TGTGCCACCAGCATTAACAGATTTAATGAAAAACTGTTTTTT. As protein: CATSINRFNEKLFF.